This T cell receptor beta chain appears in the sequencing data of a study of CD8+ T cells in alopecia areata. Study-level information: Oral tofacitinib, 5 to 10 mg twice daily, was given in an open-label trial. It was 6 to 18 months of tofacitinib, and then there were 6 months off drug. Findings and caveats of the study: Scalp sample data also include resident alphabeta T cells from normal skin. Alopecia totalis/universalis scalp especially showed more expanded CD8+ clones than normal scalp.

cDNA serving as the sequencing template came from extracted, reverse transcribed RNA. Some clones are missing from TCRdb's copy, which holds only in-frame ones; the method was immunoSEQ multiplex PCR. Among roughly 130,000 clones, 45% to 60% were seen once, and the ten largest hold 4.5%. The length of the CDR3 is 18 residues. The V segment lost 2 bases and the J segment 8 bases; nucleotides outside the gene matches: 18. CDR1 LNHDA and CDR2 SQIVND come from the germline V gene (reference sequence). Points on this clone: Its antigen is unknown.

This sequence joins TRBV19 and TRBJ2-1; 7 bases are shared with TRBD2. The source of this sequence is a human donor with alopecia areata. This specimen was CD4+ T cells sorted from blood, taken at week 0. The CDR3 reads CASSIRGSGPKVGDEQFF. The DNA of the CDR3 is TGTGCCAGTAGTATAAGGGGTAGCGGGCCGAAAGTTGGCGATGAGCAGTTCTTC.